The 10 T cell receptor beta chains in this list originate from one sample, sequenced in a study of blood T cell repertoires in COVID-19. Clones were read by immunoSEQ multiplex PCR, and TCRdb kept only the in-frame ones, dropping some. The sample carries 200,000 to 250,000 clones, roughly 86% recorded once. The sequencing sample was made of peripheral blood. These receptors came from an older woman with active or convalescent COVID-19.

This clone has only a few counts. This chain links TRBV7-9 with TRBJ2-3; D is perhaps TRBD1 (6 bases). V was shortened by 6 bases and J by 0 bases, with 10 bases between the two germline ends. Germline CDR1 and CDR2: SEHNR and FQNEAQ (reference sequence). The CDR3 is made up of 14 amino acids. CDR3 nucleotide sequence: TGTGCCAGCAGAGGACAGTTCAGCACAGATACGCAGTATTTT. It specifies CASRGQFSTDTQYF.

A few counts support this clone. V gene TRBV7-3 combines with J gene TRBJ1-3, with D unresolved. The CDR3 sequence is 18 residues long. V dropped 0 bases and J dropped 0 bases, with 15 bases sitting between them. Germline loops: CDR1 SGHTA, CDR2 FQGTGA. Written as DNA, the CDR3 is TGTGCCAGCAGCTTAACGGCGGGTCCTTCTACCTCTGGAAACACCATATATTTT. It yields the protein CASSLTAGPSTSGNTIYF.

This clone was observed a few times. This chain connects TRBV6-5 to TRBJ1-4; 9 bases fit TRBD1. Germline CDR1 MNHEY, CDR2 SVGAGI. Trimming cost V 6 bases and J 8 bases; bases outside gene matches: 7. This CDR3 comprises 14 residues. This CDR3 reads CASRPGTGREKLFF. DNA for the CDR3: TGTGCCAGCAGGCCCGGGACAGGGAGGGAAAAACTGTTTTTT.

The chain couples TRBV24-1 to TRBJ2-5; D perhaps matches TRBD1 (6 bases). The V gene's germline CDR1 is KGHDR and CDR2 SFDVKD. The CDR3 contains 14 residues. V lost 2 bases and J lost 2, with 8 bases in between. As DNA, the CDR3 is TGTGCCACCAGTGATTCAGGGGCGCAAGAGACCCAGTACTTC. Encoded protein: CATSDSGAQETQYF.

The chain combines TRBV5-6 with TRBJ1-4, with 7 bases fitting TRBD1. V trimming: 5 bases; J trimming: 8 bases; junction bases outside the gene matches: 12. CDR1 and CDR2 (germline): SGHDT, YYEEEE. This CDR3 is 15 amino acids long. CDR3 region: CASSYRGAVLEKLFF. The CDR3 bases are TGTGCCAGCAGTTACAGGGGCGCGGTGTTAGAAAAACTGTTTTTT.

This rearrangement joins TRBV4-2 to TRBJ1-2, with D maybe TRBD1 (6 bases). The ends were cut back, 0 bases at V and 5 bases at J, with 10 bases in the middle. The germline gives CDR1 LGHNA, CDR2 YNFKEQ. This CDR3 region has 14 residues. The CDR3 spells CASSQEAGVYGYTF. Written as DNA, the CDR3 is TGTGCCAGCAGCCAAGAGGCAGGGGTGTATGGCTACACCTTC.

The CDR3 DNA follows: TGTGCCAGCAGTTACTCATGGACTAGCGGGGGGCCTCTCAATGAGCAGTTCTTC. Its protein product is CASSYSWTSGGPLNEQFF. The chain recombines TRBV6-2 or TRBV6-3 with TRBJ2-1; 14 bases are a match to TRBD2. This CDR3 comprises 18 residues. The germline CDR1 and CDR2 sequences are MNHEY and SVGEGT. V lost 0 bases to trimming and J lost 6 bases; unmatched junction nucleotides: 7.

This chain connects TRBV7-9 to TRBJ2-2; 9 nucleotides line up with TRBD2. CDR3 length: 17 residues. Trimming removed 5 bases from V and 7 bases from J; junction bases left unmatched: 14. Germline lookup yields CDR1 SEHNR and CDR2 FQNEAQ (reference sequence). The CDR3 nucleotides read TGTGCCAGCAGCCGTCCTGGAGGGACTAGCACCTTCGGGGAGCTGTTTTTT. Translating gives CASSRPGGTSTFGELFF.

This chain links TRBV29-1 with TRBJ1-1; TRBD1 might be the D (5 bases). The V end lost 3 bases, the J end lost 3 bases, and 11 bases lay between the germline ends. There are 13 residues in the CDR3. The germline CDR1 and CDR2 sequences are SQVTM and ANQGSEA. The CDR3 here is CSVERTWDTEAFF. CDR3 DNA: TGCAGCGTTGAGAGGACATGGGACACTGAAGCTTTCTTT.

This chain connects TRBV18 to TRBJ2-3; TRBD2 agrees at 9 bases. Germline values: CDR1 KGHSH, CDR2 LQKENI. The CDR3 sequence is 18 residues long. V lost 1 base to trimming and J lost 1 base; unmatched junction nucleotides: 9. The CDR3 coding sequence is TGTGCCAGCTCACCACGGGCGGGGGGGCCCCTAGGCACAGATACGCAGTATTTT. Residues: CASSPRAGGPLGTDTQYF.